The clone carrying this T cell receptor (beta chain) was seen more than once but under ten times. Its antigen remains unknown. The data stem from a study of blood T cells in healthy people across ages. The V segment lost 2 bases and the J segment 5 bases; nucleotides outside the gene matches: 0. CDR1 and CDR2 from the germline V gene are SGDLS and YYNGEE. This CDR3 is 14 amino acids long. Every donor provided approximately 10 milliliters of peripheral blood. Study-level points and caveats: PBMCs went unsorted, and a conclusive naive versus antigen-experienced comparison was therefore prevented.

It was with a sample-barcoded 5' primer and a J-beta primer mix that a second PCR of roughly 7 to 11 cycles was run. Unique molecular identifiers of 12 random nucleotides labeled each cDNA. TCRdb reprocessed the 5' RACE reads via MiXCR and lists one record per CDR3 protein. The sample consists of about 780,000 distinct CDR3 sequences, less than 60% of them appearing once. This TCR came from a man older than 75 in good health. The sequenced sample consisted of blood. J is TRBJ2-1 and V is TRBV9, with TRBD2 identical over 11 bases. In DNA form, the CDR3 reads TGTGCCAGCAGCGTGACTAGCGGGGACAATGAGCAGTTCTTC. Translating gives CASSVTSGDNEQFF.